In its sample, the clone carrying this T cell receptor (beta chain) was seen a few times. Antigen specificity is unknown. This sample was included in a study of response to subunit inactivated influenza vaccine. TCRdb itself ran the RT-PCR reads through MiXCR, one entry per CDR3 protein. Of 540,000 or so distinct CDR3 sequences listed, roughly 13% are singletons. Notes on the study in general: It was the authors' suggestion that each seasonal influenza vaccination recruits few new T cells.

This CDR3 is built from 15 residues. V lost 6 bases, J lost 2 bases, and 17 bases lay in between. This sequence originates from a man aged 45-65 years who received an inactivated influenza vaccine. The gene calls are TRBV12-3 or TRBV12-4 and TRBJ2-7; weak D call: TRBD2 (6 bases). Material: PBMCs from blood, obtained roughly 46 days after vaccination. The CDR3 spells CASSIPRAGTYEQYF. As DNA, the CDR3 is TGTGCCAGCAGCATTCCCCGGGCGGGGACCTACGAGCAGTACTTC.